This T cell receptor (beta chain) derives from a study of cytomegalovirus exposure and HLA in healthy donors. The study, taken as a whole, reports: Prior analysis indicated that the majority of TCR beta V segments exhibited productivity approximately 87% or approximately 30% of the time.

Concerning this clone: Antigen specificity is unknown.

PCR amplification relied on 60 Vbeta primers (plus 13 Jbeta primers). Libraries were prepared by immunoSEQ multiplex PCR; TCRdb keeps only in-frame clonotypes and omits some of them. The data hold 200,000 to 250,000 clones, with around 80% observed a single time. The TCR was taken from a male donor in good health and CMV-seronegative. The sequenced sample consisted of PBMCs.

The CDR3 region has the DNA TGTGCCACCAGCAGACCCTGGACAGGGGGCCTGTCCGAGCAGTACTTC. Its protein is CATSRPWTGGLSEQYF. The chain has TRBV15 and TRBJ2-5; 11 bases line up with TRBD1. The DNA end is more similar to TRBJ2-7, so the J call may be wrong. Germline values: CDR1 LNHNV, CDR2 YYDKDF (reference sequence). There are 16 residues in the CDR3.